Below, 2 T cell receptor beta chains from the same sample are listed, as sequenced in a study of shared clonotypes between healthy human individuals. Assay used: immunoSEQ multiplex PCR; TCRdb lists only in-frame clones, some missing. This sample has over 1.5 million clones; 95% to 99% occur once, and the top ten carry roughly 0.45%. Sequencing was carried out using naive CD4+ T cells sorted from blood. Stated subset: CD45RA+ positively selected. The receptors derive from a man aged 25 to 45 in good health.

This clone was counted a single time. V and J are TRBV28 and TRBJ1-2; D unclear. This CDR3 contains 13 residues. Trimming removed 7 bases from V and 4 bases from J, with 13 bases in between. Germline V gene sequence: CDR1 MDHEN, CDR2 SYDVKM. DNA for the CDR3: TGTGCCAGCACCCTGGGCCCCGGCTATGGCTACACCTTC. It is translated as CASTLGPGYGYTF.

This chain joins TRBV7-3 and TRBJ2-1; 10 nucleotides align to TRBD2. V was pared by 3 bases and J by 4 bases, with 9 bases of the junction left unmatched. The germline V gene encodes CDR1 SGHTA and CDR2 FQGTGA. This CDR3 has 17 residues. Here the CDR3 DNA reads TGTGCCAGCAGCTTGGGAGGGACTAGCGAACAATACAATGAGCAGTTCTTC. It specifies CASSLGGTSEQYNEQFF.